This is a list of T cell receptor beta chains from one sample in a study of shared clonotypes between healthy human individuals. Sequenced by immunoSEQ multiplex PCR; TCRdb stores in-frame clones only, minus some. The table lists about 700,000 clones, 92% of them singletons. Sequenced sample: naive CD8+ T cells sorted from blood. These receptors all come from a man aged 25-45 years in good health. Each CDR3 is given with its conserved first and last residue. The D gene is left open where the match is weak. Part of the rows lack a size; the others show once, few, many or a class for expanded clones.

NA,NA,TRBJ2-2,TRBV27,CASTLRPGELFF,TGTGCCAGCACCCTCCGACCCGGGGAGCTGTTTTTT
NA,few,TRBJ2-3,TRBV6-4,CASSLTRSDTQYF,TGTGCCAGCAGCCTGACTAGGTCAGATACGCAGTATTTT
TRBD2,once,TRBJ2-4,TRBV11-2,CASSPSGSGAKNIQYF,TGTGCCAGCAGCCCAAGCGGGAGTGGAGCCAAAAACATTCAGTACTTC
NA,NA,TRBJ2-6,TRBV10-1,CASSEGSSGSGANVLTF,TGCGCCAGCAGTGAGGGGTCTTCGGGGTCTGGGGCCAACGTCCTGACTTTC
NA,few,TRBJ2-1,TRBV19,CASSIGGLTRSYNEQFF,TGTGCCAGTAGTATAGGGGGGCTAACTCGCTCCTACAATGAGCAGTTCTTC
TRBD1,NA,TRBJ1-5,TRBV7-2,CASSVPGQGFPQPQHF,TGTGCCAGCAGCGTCCCGGGACAGGGGTTTCCTCAGCCCCAGCATTTT
NA,NA,TRBJ1-5,TRBV27,CASSLTAGDSNQPQHF,TGTGCCAGCAGTTTAACCGCGGGGGACAGCAATCAGCCCCAGCATTTT
NA,NA,TRBJ1-5,TRBV4-1,CASSDRQTDQPQHF,TGCGCCAGCAGCGACCGACAGACTGATCAGCCCCAGCATTTT
NA,NA,TRBJ1-2,TRBV5-8,CASSRVGGVGYSGGYTF,TGTGCCAGCAGCCGAGTCGGCGGGGTGGGTTACTCAGGTGGCTACACCTTC
NA,NA,TRBJ1-1,TRBV27,CASSSMAGGGTEAFF,TGTGCCAGCAGTTCAATGGCAGGCGGTGGGACTGAAGCTTTCTTT
NA,NA,TRBJ2-1,TRBV28,CAAALRSSYNEQFF,TGTGCCGCCGCCTTAAGAAGCTCCTACAATGAGCAGTTCTTC
TRBD2,once,TRBJ2-7,TRBV12-5,CASGLVPLAAHTQYF,TGTGCTAGTGGTTTGGTACCACTAGCGGCTCACACCCAGTACTTC
NA,NA,TRBJ1-5,TRBV19,CASSIVAGVIQPQHF,TGTGCCAGTAGTATAGTGGCAGGGGTGATTCAGCCCCAGCATTTT
NA,NA,TRBJ2-7,TRBV19,CASSDGPSQGFYYEQYF,TGTGCCAGTAGCGATGGACCTAGCCAGGGGTTTTACTACGAGCAGTACTTC
NA,NA,TRBJ1-2,TRBV27,CASSLSKSYGYTF,TGTGCCAGCAGTTTATCGAAGAGCTATGGCTACACCTTC
NA,NA,TRBJ2-7,TRBV4-3,CASSQDRSGSYEQYF,TGCGCCAGCAGCCAAGATAGAAGCGGCTCCTACGAGCAGTACTTC
NA,NA,TRBJ1-1,TRBV14,CASSQFMNTEAFF,TGTGCCAGCAGCCAGTTCATGAACACTGAAGCTTTCTTT
NA,once,TRBJ2-7,TRBV7-9,CASSLGQREQYF,TGTGCCAGCAGCTTAGGACAACGCGAGCAGTACTTC
NA,NA,TRBJ2-7,TRBV4-3,CASSQAADYEQYF,TGCGCCAGCAGCCAAGCTGCCGACTACGAGCAGTACTTC
TRBD1,NA,TRBJ2-1,TRBV30,CAWTWDSSYNEQFF,TGTGCCTGGACGTGGGACAGTTCCTACAATGAGCAGTTCTTC
TRBD1,NA,TRBJ2-7,TRBV9,CASSAGQTSYEQYF,TGTGCCAGCAGCGCGGGACAGACATCCTACGAGCAGTACTTC
NA,NA,TRBJ1-2,TRBV5-4,CASSFSDTGFGYGYTF,TGTGCCAGCAGCTTTTCGGACACGGGTTTTGGGTATGGCTACACCTTC
TRBD1,NA,TRBJ2-1,TRBV6-6,CASTLQGAAISDEQFF,TGTGCCAGCACGTTACAGGGGGCGGCGATCTCGGATGAGCAGTTCTTC
NA,NA,TRBJ2-2,TRBV27,CASSWSGDSTGELFF,TGTGCCAGCAGTTGGTCAGGGGATTCCACCGGGGAGCTGTTTTTT
TRBD2,NA,TRBJ2-7,TRBV7-2,CASSSPTSGGSYEQYF,TGTGCCAGCAGCTCGCCGACTAGCGGAGGCTCCTACGAGCAGTACTTC
NA,NA,TRBJ2-3,TRBV28,CASSSTYRANTQYF,TGTGCCAGCAGTTCCACGTACAGGGCTAATACGCAGTATTTT
NA,NA,TRBJ2-7,TRBV10-3,CAISEPHQKEQYF,TGTGCCATCAGTGAGCCCCACCAGAAAGAGCAGTACTTC
NA,NA,TRBJ1-4,TRBV28,CASSSNPATNEKLFF,TGTGCCAGCAGTTCGAACCCAGCAACTAATGAAAAACTGTTTTTT
NA,few,TRBJ1-1,TRBV9,CASSVGQTMNTEAFF,TGTGCCAGCAGCGTAGGGCAGACCATGAACACTGAAGCTTTCTTT
NA,NA,TRBJ2-1,TRBV6-5,CASSYRPYNEQFF,TGTGCCAGCAGTTATAGACCCTACAATGAGCAGTTCTTC
NA,NA,TRBJ2-5,TRBV28,CASSNRDQETQYF,TGTGCCAGCAGTAACAGGGACCAAGAGACCCAGTACTTC
TRBD2,NA,TRBJ2-1,TRBV14,CASSPGTSEYNEQFF,TGTGCCAGCAGCCCTGGGACTAGCGAGTACAATGAGCAGTTCTTC
NA,NA,TRBJ2-7,TRBV9,CASSVGQGGGYEQYF,TGTGCCAGCAGCGTAGGCCAGGGGGGTGGCTACGAGCAGTACTTC
NA,NA,TRBJ1-3,TRBV5-6,CASSPDRFGNTIYF,TGTGCCAGCAGCCCTGACCGATTTGGAAACACCATATATTTT
NA,NA,TRBJ2-1,TRBV5-1,CASSLEVGNEQFF,TGCGCCAGCAGCTTGGAGGTGGGGAATGAGCAGTTCTTC
NA,NA,TRBJ2-5,TRBV5-1,CASSPLLKAPQETQYF,TGCGCCAGCAGCCCCCTTTTGAAAGCCCCCCAAGAGACCCAGTACTTC
TRBD2,NA,TRBJ2-2,TRBV10-3,CAIKGGTMTDGELFF,TGTGCCATCAAGGGCGGGACTATGACGGACGGGGAGCTGTTTTTT
TRBD2,once,TRBJ2-7,TRBV4-1,CASSLRLAGGFEQYF,TGCGCCAGCAGCCTCCGACTAGCGGGAGGGTTCGAGCAGTACTTC